This TCR beta chain was captured in a study of shared clonotypes between healthy human individuals. Looked up from germline, CDR1 is SEHNR and CDR2 is FQNEAQ (reference sequence). Trimming removed 5 bases from V and 5 bases from J, with 10 bases in between. The CDR3 is 12 residues long. Here immunoSEQ multiplex PCR was the method, and the copy in TCRdb shows in-frame clones only, minus some. This sample has 2 million or so clones, with roughly 94% found just once. It was CD45RO-negative cells, positively selected for CCR7, that made up naive CD8 cells, with terminally differentiated effector memory CD45RA+ cells excluded.

This TCR was recovered from a man between 18 and 35 years old in good health. Sequenced input: naive CD8+ T cells sorted from blood. The chain combines TRBV7-9 with TRBJ2-7; D gene unclear. The CDR3 is CASSKHGDEQYF. CDR3 sequence (DNA): TGTGCCAGCAGCAAACATGGGGACGAGCAGTACTTC.